The 12 T cell receptor beta chains below were found in one sample sequenced in a study of blood T cell repertoires in COVID-19. Assay: immunoSEQ multiplex PCR; the TCRdb copy retains only in-frame clones and omits some. The sample has 150,000 to 200,000 clones, around 85% seen once; the top ten hold under 0.95%. The sequenced material came from peripheral blood. These receptors were taken from a man in his 60s with COVID-19, enrolled during active disease.

The chain uses TRBV28 and TRBJ2-7, with D hard to call. The CDR3 extends over 12 amino acids. Germline loops: CDR1 MDHEN, CDR2 SYDVKM. V was clipped by 5 bases and J by 0 bases, with 5 bases between them. CDR3 sequence reads: CASSPFSYEQYF. The CDR3 bases are TGTGCCAGCAGTCCCTTCTCCTACGAGCAGTACTTC.

The chain uses TRBV6-5 and TRBJ1-1; 7 nucleotides align to TRBD1. Germline CDR1 is MNHEY and CDR2 is SVGAGI. This CDR3 contains 15 residues. The junction had 10 bases not matched to a gene; V was cut back by 5 bases and J by 4 bases. CDR3 nucleotides: TGTGCCAGCAGTCCACGGGACAGAGGAAGCACTGAAGCTTTCTTT. This sequence encodes CASSPRDRGSTEAFF.

The rearrangement joins TRBV6-5 to TRBJ1-1; 7 nucleotides line up with TRBD1. V trimming: 6 bases; J trimming: 0 bases; junction bases outside the gene matches: 7. Germline V lookup: CDR1 MNHEY, CDR2 SVGAGI. There are 15 residues in the CDR3. The CDR3 is CASSLETGMNTEAFF. The DNA of the CDR3 is TGTGCCAGCAGCCTCGAGACAGGGATGAACACTGAAGCTTTCTTT.

This clone was seen only once. The V gene is TRBV27, the J gene TRBJ2-3; 13 nucleotides line up with TRBD2. Germline trimming cut 5 bases from V and 5 bases from J; bases unmatched to any gene: 13. This CDR3 is built from 18 residues. Germline loops: CDR1 MNHEY, CDR2 SMNVEV (reference sequence). The CDR3: CASSATSGRPLAGDTQYF. CDR3 DNA sequence: TGTGCCAGCAGTGCGACTAGCGGGAGGCCCCTAGCAGGAGATACGCAGTATTTT.

The chain employs TRBV24-1 and TRBJ1-1; TRBD1 might be the D (6 bases). Germline CDR1 is KGHDR and CDR2 is SFDVKD. V lost 7 bases to trimming and J lost 0 bases, with 8 bases between them. CDR3 length: 13 residues. CDR3 DNA sequence: TGTGCCACCAGGGACAGCTTGAACACTGAAGCTTTCTTT. As protein: CATRDSLNTEAFF.

Concerning this clone itself: Different DNA sequences within this sample yield the same CDR3. The chain couples TRBV11-2 to TRBJ1-1; D is ambiguous. Germline loops: CDR1 SGHAT, CDR2 FQNNGV. The V end lost 3 bases, the J end lost 5 bases, and 4 bases lay between the germline ends. This CDR3 has 11 amino acids. The chain's CDR3 is CASSLRTEAFF. The CDR3 region has the DNA TGTGCCAGCAGCTTGAGAACTGAAGCTTTCTTT.

The chain joins TRBV11-3 to TRBJ2-1; D is perhaps TRBD2 (6 bases). This CDR3 contains 15 residues. The germline V gene encodes CDR1 SGHNT and CDR2 YENEEA. V lost 1 base, J lost 5 bases, and 12 bases lay in between. As DNA, the CDR3 is TGTGCCAGCAGCTTAGTTGCGGGGTCGGACAATGAGCAGTTCTTC. This translates into CASSLVAGSDNEQFF.

This clone was found a few times. The same CDR3 can be traced to other DNA sequences in this sample. The V and J genes are TRBV7-2 and TRBJ1-1; D call uncertain. CDR1 is SGHTA, CDR2 FQGNSA, per germline. The CDR3 has 15 residues. Trimming cost V 0 bases and J 1 base, with 9 bases left between them. CDR3 sequence (DNA): TGTGCCAGCAGCTTAGCGGGCGGGAAGAACACTGAAGCTTTCTTT. Protein sequence: CASSLAGGKNTEAFF.

This chain connects TRBV3-1 (or the pseudogene TRBV3-2) to TRBJ2-7; 9 bases are a match to TRBD2. CDR1 and CDR2 from the germline V gene are LGHDT and YNNKEL (reference sequence). This CDR3 has 14 residues. The V segment lost 4 bases and the J segment 5 bases; nucleotides outside the gene matches: 6. The CDR3 sequence is CASSLKGGGDEQYF. CDR3 nucleotides: TGTGCCAGCAGCCTTAAAGGCGGGGGGGACGAGCAGTACTTC.

This clone has more than one count but fewer than ten. CDR3 protein: CRPGDRGYTF. The CDR3 DNA reads TGCAGGCCAGGGGATCGCGGCTACACCTTC. The V call is TRBV20-1, the J call TRBJ1-2; TRBD1 is a possible D gene (6 bases). This CDR3 spans 10 amino acids. CDR1 DFQATT and CDR2 SNEGSKA come from the germline V gene (reference sequence).

The V and J genes are TRBV28 and TRBJ1-1; D unclear. V lost 3 bases and J 0 bases, leaving 5 bases between the germline ends. Germline CDR1 reads MDHEN; CDR2 reads SYDVKM. The CDR3 is 13 residues long. The chain's CDR3 is CASSFNMNTEAFF. DNA for the CDR3: TGTGCCAGCAGTTTTAACATGAACACTGAAGCTTTCTTT.

The genes are TRBV6-1 and TRBJ2-3; D is possibly TRBD1 (6 bases). Germline CDR1 reads MNHNS; CDR2 reads SASEGT. The V end was cut by 2 bases, the J end by 5 bases, with 14 bases between. The CDR3 has 15 amino acids. The CDR3 spells CASSEWKRGGDTQYF. CDR3 coding DNA: TGTGCCAGCAGTGAATGGAAGAGAGGGGGAGATACGCAGTATTTT.